This passage covers 18 T cell receptor beta chains from one sample sequenced in a study of CXCR3-negative and CXCR3-positive naive CD8 T cells. With UMI labels, 5' RACE was used to prepare the TRB cDNA libraries. Each CDR3 protein gets one entry in TCRdb, which reprocessed the 5' RACE reads and gives no DNA. This repertoire includes 92,000 or so distinct CDR3 sequences. Sequencing used naive CXCR3- CD8+ T cells from blood. Sample subset: CD45RO-CCR7+CD27+CD95- naive CD8+ T cells lacking CXCR3 (TNR3-). The receptors derive from a human donor in good health. Some clones in this sample may be carry-over from other donors' samples.

The V and J genes are TRBV30 and TRBJ2-3; TCRdb indicates TRBD1, and absent DNA this call remains unverified. The CDR3 is 14 amino acids. Germline-derived CDR1 and CDR2 are GTSNPN and SVGIG (reference sequence). The CDR3 here is CAWSPGGVTDTQYF.

The J gene is TRBJ2-5, the V gene TRBV6-5; the D gene TCRdb calls, TRBD2, cannot be checked with no DNA. This CDR3 has 14 residues. CDR1 and CDR2 (germline): MNHEY, SVGAGI. This CDR3 reads CASSFRTEVETQYF.

This sequence joins TRBV7-2 and TRBJ1-1. Germline assignment: CDR1 SGHTA and CDR2 FQGNSA. The CDR3 runs to 13 residues. Here the CDR3 reads CASSLGGITEAFF.

The CDR3 loop is CSVEATRDEKLFF. The rearrangement links TRBV29-1 to TRBJ1-4; checking the TCRdb D call of TRBD1 is not possible without DNA. Germline loops: CDR1 SQVTM, CDR2 ANQGSEA. There are 13 residues in the CDR3.

The chain joins TRBV29-1 to TRBJ1-1; checking the TCRdb D call of TRBD1 is not possible without DNA. Germline CDR1 SQVTM, CDR2 ANQGSEA. This CDR3 is 15 amino acids long. CDR3: CSVDGGGGGDTEAFF. Full variable domain (remainder filled in from reference TRBV29-1 and TRBJ1-1): SAVISQKPSRDICQRGTSLTIQCQVDSQVTMMFWYRQQPGQSLTLIATANQGSEATYESGFVIDKFPISRPNLTFSTLTVSNMSPEDSSIYLCSVDGGGGGDTEAFFGQGTRLTVV.

This chain connects TRBV7-2 to TRBJ2-3; TCRdb returns TRBD2, unconfirmable since there is no DNA. This CDR3 region has 17 residues. Germline CDR1 is SGHTA and CDR2 is FQGNSA. The CDR3 sequence is CASSLMTSGGPTDTQYF.

V usage is TRBV7-9 and J usage is TRBJ1-3; TCRdb reports TRBD1, a call that lacks DNA to check it against. The CDR3 totals 16 residues. Germline V CDR1 and CDR2: SEHNR, FQNEAQ (reference sequence). CDR3 residues: CASSHRDLSGGNTIYF.

V and J are TRBV25-1 and TRBJ1-5. The CDR3 is 14 residues long. Germline V gene lookup returns CDR1 MGHDK and CDR2 SYGVNS. The CDR3 loop reads CASSALVGDQPQHF.

The rearrangement joins TRBV5-1 to TRBJ2-2; with no DNA, the TCRdb D assignment of TRBD2 cannot be verified. CDR3 length equals 18 residues. Germline V gene sequence: CDR1 SGHRS, CDR2 YFSETQ. The CDR3 spells CASSLARVAGTGAGELFF.

V and J are TRBV6-5 and TRBJ2-2; TCRdb names TRBD1, which stays unverified in the absence of DNA. Per germline, CDR1 MNHEY and CDR2 SVGAGI. The CDR3 runs 16 residues. The CDR3 protein is CASSYTRTGIAGELFF.

The chain uses TRBV5-1 and TRBJ2-1; TCRdb picks TRBD1, but there is no DNA to check that call. The CDR3 has 17 residues. Germline V gene lookup returns CDR1 SGHRS and CDR2 YFSETQ. Here the CDR3 reads CASSLAPMGQPDNEQFF.

The chain employs TRBV10-1 and TRBJ1-1. Germline-derived CDR1 and CDR2 are WNHNN and SYGVQD (reference sequence). CDR3 length: 14 amino acids. The CDR3 spells CASSEREGSDEAFF.

The chain couples TRBV29-1 to TRBJ2-7; the D gene TCRdb calls, TRBD1, cannot be checked with no DNA. CDR1 and CDR2 (germline): SQVTM, ANQGSEA. The CDR3 loop spans 15 amino acids. The CDR3 protein is CSVEVGRTGSYEQYF.

The rearrangement links TRBV29-1 to TRBJ2-1; as DNA is missing, the TRBD1 call by TCRdb cannot be tested. CDR3 size: 13 residues. Germline CDR1 reads SQVTM; CDR2 reads ANQGSEA. CDR3 in amino acids: CSVAGGGYNEKFF.

This sequence joins TRBV18 and TRBJ2-1; the D gene TCRdb calls, TRBD1, cannot be checked with no DNA. The CDR3 is 16 residues long. Germline loops: CDR1 KGHSH, CDR2 LQKENI. This CDR3 is CASSPSTADKNNEQFF.

The chain has TRBV30 and TRBJ2-7; the TCRdb call, TRBD2, lacks DNA for checking. Per the germline V gene, CDR1 is GTSNPN and CDR2 is SVGIG (reference sequence). The CDR3 is made up of 11 amino acids. The CDR3 region is CAWTGTYEQYF.

V gene TRBV28 combines with J gene TRBJ2-7; TCRdb's assignment of TRBD1 cannot be checked, as there is no DNA. The CDR3 is 16 residues long. Germline V gene data show CDR1 as MDHEN and CDR2 as SYDVKM. The CDR3 sequence: CASTPTGGTVSYEQYF.

The chain carries TRBV6-2 or TRBV6-3 and TRBJ1-1; TCRdb outputs TRBD1, but without DNA this stays unchecked. Looked up from germline, CDR1 is MNHEY and CDR2 is SVGEGT. The CDR3 totals 13 residues. CDR3 in amino acids: CASSYFRGTEAFF.